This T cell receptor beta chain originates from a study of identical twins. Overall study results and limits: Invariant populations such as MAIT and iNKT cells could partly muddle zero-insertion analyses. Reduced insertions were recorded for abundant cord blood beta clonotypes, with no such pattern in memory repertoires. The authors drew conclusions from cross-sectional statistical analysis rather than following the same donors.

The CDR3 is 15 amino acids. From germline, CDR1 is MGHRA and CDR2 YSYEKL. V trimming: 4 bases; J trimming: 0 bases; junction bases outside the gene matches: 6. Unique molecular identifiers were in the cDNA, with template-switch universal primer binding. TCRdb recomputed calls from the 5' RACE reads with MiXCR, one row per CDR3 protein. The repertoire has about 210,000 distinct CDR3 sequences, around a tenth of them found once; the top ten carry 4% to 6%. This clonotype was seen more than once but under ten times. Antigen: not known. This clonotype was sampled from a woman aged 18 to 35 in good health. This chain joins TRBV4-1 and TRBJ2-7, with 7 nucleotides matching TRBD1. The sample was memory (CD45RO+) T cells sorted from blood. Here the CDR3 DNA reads TGCGCCAGCAGCCTTCAGAGGGACAGCTCCTACGAGCAGTACTTC. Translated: CASSLQRDSSYEQYF.